This T cell receptor (beta chain) stems from a study of T cells in Graves' hyperthyroidism and ophthalmopathy. Overall study: Before any treatment, at initial diagnosis, peripheral blood was collected. Whole-study findings and limits: Most expanded thyroid clonotypes above 0.001 recurred in blood.

What was amplified from RNA transcripts were TCR beta CDR3 regions. Researchers ran a first-round RT-PCR on the TCR CDR3 using the HTBI primer set. One entry per CDR3 protein, called by TCRdb with MiXCR from the multiplex PCR reads. This sample carries 300,000 to 450,000 distinct CDR3 sequences, roughly 15% of them seen once, and the ten largest clones take less than 20%. Trimming took 8 bases from V and 10 from J; bases not matched to a gene: 10. The CDR3 contains 13 residues. Germline-derived CDR1 and CDR2 are LNHDA and SQIVND (reference sequence). Worth noting for this clonotype: Its antigen is unknown.

Material: blood. The clonotype originates from a woman aged 30 to 39 with Graves' ophthalmopathy. The chain employs TRBV19 and TRBJ2-1; TRBD1 agrees at 8 bases. The CDR3, as DNA: TGTGCCAGTTCGGATCAGGGGGCCCTCGAGCAGTTCTTC. It translates to CASSDQGALEQFF.